Only one count was recorded for the clone carrying this TCR beta chain. The CDR3 has 18 residues. Trimming took 2 bases from V and 4 from J; bases not matched to a gene: 15. Germline loops: CDR1 MNHEY, CDR2 SVGEGT. One Seattle source followed patients from active infection through their disease course. Produced via immunoSEQ multiplex PCR; TCRdb's table is partial and in-frame only. The sample consists of just over 300,000 clones, approximately 89% of them appearing once. This entry is derived from a study of blood T cell repertoires in COVID-19. Study-wide background: Nucleic acid was either cDNA or gDNA, and it came from T cells, B-cell-depleted T cells, or PBMCs.

The chain is built from TRBV6-2 or TRBV6-3 and TRBJ2-3; 7 bases match TRBD1. The receptor's source is a woman between 25 and 40 years old with COVID-19, enrolled during active disease. The sequenced material came from peripheral blood. CDR3 region: CASSYGFSTGWSADTQYF. Written as DNA, the CDR3 is TGTGCCAGCAGTTACGGATTCTCGACAGGGTGGTCGGCAGATACGCAGTATTTT.